The sample holds many counts of the clone carrying this T cell receptor (beta chain). The target antigen is unknown. This entry belongs to a study of CD8 T cells in ankylosing spondylitis. Study-wide points: CD8+ by phenotype, disease-linked clones were relatively rare in peripheral blood. Certain motif variants had earlier appeared in reactive arthritis synovial fluid and blood.

MiXCR, applied by TCRdb to the 5' RACE reads, yields one record per CDR3 protein. The data hold roughly 230,000 distinct CDR3 sequences, with about 10% observed a single time. Trimming pared 5 bases from V and 1 base from J, leaving 14 bases between. From germline, CDR1 is DFQATT and CDR2 SNEGSKA (reference sequence). There are 14 residues in the CDR3. The genes are TRBV20-1 and TRBJ1-1, with a possible D match to TRBD1 (5 bases). Sequencing was done on a sample of blood, either unsorted or a sorted T cell fraction (not recorded which). This TCR was sampled from a male donor with ankylosing spondylitis or in good health (not recorded which). The CDR3 sequence: CSALLGRRNTEAFF. The DNA of the CDR3 is TGCAGTGCTCTCTTGGGACGTCGGAACACTGAAGCTTTCTTT.